This T cell receptor beta chain was sequenced in a study of regulatory T cells in long-lasting Graves disease. The time point is: newly diagnosed GD, antithyroid drugs for less than 3 months. RNA from PBMCs was the source of the TCR library. Doctors identified Graves' disease using the American Thyroid Association guidelines. Peripheral blood, roughly 8.1 milliliters of it, was drawn into EDTA tubes. This clonotype appeared a few times. Unmatched junction bases numbered 16, after V lost 8 bases and J lost 6 bases. CDR1 SQVTM and CDR2 ANQGSEA come from the germline V gene. The CDR3 has 14 residues. Researchers made TCR beta libraries by using iRepertoire HTBI primers and running Arm-PCR on CDR3 regions. TCRdb used MiXCR to reprocess the multiplex PCR reads, holding one entry per CDR3 protein. The sample lists about 540,000 distinct CDR3 sequences, about 14% occurring once. This sample also belongs to another study, concerning T cells in Graves' hyperthyroidism and ophthalmopathy.

The source is a man between 25 and 39 years old with Graves disease. The rearrangement links TRBV29-1 to TRBJ2-7, with 7 bases that match TRBD2. The starting material was peripheral blood mononuclear cells (PBMCs), obtained at new diagnosis, from a patient treated with antithyroid drugs. The CDR3 coding sequence is TGCAGCCCCTTGAAGGGAGGGGTAAAGAGCGAGCAGTACTTC. Translated: CSPLKGGVKSEQYF.